The present T cell receptor beta chain was sequenced within a study of cytomegalovirus exposure and HLA in healthy donors. Whole-study context: Earlier findings included some 100 million unique TCR beta sequences obtained from roughly 200 million T cells.

The CDR3 consists of 15 residues. Deletions cut 4 bases from V and 8 bases from J, with 21 bases between. Germline CDR1 and CDR2: SGHNT and YYREEE (reference sequence). It was with 60 Vbeta and 13 Jbeta primers that the PCR ran. Sequenced by immunoSEQ multiplex PCR; TCRdb stores in-frame clones only, minus some. The data contain 100,000 to 150,000 clones, about three quarters of them seen just once; the ten biggest clones take up over 2%. The source material was PBMCs. The rearrangement uses TRBV5-4 and TRBJ1-2; maybe TRBD1 (6 bases). This TCR came from a woman in her fifties or sixties in good health and CMV-seropositive. The CDR3 region has the DNA TGTGCCAGCAGCCCCGAGGGGGGGGGCCTCGGAGGCTACACCTTC. Its protein product is CASSPEGGGLGGYTF.